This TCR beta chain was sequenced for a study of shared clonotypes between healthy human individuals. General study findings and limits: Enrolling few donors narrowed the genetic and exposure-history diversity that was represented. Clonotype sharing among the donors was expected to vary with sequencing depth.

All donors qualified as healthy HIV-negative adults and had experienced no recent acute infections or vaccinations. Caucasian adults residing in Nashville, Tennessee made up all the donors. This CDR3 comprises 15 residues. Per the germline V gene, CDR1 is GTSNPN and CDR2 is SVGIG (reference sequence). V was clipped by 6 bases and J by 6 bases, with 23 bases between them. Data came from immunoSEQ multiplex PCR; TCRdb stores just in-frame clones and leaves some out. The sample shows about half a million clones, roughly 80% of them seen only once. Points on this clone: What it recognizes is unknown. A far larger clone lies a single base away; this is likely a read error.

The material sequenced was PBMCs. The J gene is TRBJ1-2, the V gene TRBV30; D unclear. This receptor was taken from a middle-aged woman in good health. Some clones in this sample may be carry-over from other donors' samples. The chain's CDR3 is CACLLGSGEVHGYTF. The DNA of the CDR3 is TGTGCCTGCCTCTTGGGTTCCGGGGAAGTCCATGGCTACACCTTC.